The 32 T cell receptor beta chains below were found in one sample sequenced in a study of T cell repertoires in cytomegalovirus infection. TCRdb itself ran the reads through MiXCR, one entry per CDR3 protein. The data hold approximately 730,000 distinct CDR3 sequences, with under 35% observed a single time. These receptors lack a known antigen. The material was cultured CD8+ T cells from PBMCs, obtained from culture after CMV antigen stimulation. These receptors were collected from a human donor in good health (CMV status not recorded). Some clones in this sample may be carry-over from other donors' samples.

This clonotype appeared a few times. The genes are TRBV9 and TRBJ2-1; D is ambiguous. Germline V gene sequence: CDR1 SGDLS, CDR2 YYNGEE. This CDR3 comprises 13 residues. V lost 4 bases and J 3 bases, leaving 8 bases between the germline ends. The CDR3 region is CASSRRSYNEQFF. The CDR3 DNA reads TGTGCCAGCAGCCGGCGGAGCTACAATGAGCAGTTCTTC. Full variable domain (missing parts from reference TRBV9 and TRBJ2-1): DSGVTQTPKHLITATGQRVTLRCSPRSGDLSVYWYQQSLDQGLQFLIQYYNGEERAKGNILERFSAQQFPDLHSELNLSSLELGDSALYFCASSRRSYNEQFFGPGTRLTVL.

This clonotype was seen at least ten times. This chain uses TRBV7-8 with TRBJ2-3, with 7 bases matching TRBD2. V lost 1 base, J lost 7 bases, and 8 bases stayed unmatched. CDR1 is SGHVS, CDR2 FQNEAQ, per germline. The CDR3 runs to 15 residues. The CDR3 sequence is CASSLGAGVLHTQYF. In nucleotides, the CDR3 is TGTGCCAGCAGCTTAGGGGCGGGGGTCCTTCATACGCAGTATTTT.

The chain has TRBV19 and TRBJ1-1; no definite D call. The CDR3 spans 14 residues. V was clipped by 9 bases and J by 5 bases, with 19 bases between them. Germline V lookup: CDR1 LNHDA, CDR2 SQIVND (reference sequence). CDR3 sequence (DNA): TGTGCCAGCCAGCGTCGAATAGAGACGACTGAAGCTTTCTTT. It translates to CASQRRIETTEAFF. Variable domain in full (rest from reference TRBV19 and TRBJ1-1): DGGITQSPKYLFRKEGQNVTLSCEQNLNHDAMYWYRQDPGQGLRLIYYSQIVNDFQKGDIAEGYSVSREKKESFPLTVTSAQKNPTAFYLCASQRRIETTEAFFGQGTRLTVV.

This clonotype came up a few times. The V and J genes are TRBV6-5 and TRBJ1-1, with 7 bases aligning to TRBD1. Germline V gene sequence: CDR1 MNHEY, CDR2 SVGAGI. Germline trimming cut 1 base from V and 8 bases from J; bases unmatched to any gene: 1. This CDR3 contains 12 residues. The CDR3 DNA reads TGTGCCAGCAGTTACTGGGGACAGGAAGCTTTCTTT. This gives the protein CASSYWGQEAFF.

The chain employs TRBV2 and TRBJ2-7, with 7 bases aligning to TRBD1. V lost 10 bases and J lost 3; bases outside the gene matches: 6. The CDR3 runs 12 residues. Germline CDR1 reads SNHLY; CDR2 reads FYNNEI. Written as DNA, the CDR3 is TGTGCCATAGGGACAGTTCTCTACGAGCAGTACTTC. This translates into CAIGTVLYEQYF.

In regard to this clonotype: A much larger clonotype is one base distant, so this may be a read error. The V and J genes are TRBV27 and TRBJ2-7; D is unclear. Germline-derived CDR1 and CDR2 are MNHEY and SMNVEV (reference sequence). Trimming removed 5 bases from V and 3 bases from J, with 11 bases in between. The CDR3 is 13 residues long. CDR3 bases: TGTGCCAGCAGTCCCGGCGTCTACTACGAGCAGTACTTC. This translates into CASSPGVYYEQYF.

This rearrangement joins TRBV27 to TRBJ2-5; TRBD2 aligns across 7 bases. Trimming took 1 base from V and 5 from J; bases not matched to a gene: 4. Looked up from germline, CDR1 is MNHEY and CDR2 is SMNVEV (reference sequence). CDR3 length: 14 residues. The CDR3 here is CASSLWEGSETQYF. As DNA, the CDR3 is TGTGCCAGCAGTTTATGGGAGGGGTCGGAGACCCAGTACTTC.

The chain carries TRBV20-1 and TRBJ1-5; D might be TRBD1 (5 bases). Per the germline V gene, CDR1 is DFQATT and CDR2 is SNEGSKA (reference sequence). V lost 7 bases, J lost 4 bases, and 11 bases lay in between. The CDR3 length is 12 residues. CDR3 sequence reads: CSVGTGNQPQHF. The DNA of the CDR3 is TGCAGTGTCGGGACGGGAAATCAGCCCCAGCATTTT.

CDR3 DNA: TGTGCCAGCAGTTCCCATGCAGGGGCGAATGAGCAGTTCTTC. It yields the protein CASSSHAGANEQFF. The chain links TRBV6-5 to TRBJ2-1; a possible D gene is TRBD1 (6 bases). This CDR3 has 14 residues. Per germline, CDR1 MNHEY and CDR2 SVGAGI. V shed 4 bases and J shed 7 bases, with 14 bases lying between them.

Written as DNA, the CDR3 is TGTGCCAGCGCTGGGGGGGCGGACAATGAGCAGTTCTTC. Its translation: CASAGGADNEQFF. The gene calls are TRBV12-3 or TRBV12-4 and TRBJ2-1, with a weak D call TRBD2 (7 bases). This CDR3 contains 13 residues. V was trimmed by 8 bases and J by 5 bases, leaving 13 bases between them.

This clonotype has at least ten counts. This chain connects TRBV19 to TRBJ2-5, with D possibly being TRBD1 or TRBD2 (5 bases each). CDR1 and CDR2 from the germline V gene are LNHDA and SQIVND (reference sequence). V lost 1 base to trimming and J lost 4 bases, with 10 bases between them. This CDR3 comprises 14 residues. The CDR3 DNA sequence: TGTGCCAGTAGTATAGCGGGGCCGCGAGAGACCCAGTACTTC. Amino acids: CASSIAGPRETQYF.

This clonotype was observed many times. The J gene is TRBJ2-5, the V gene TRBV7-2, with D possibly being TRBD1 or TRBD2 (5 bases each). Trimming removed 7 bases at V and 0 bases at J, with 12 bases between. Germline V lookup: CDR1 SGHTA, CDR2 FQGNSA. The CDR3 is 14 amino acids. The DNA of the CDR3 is TGTGCCAGCATCCGGGACGGATACCAAGAGACCCAGTACTTC. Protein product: CASIRDGYQETQYF.

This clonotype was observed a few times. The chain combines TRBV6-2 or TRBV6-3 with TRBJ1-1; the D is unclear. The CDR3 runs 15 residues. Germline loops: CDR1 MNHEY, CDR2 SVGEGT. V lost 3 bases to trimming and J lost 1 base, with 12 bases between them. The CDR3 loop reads CASSYFGIGNTEAFF. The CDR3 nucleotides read TGTGCCAGCAGTTATTTCGGGATCGGGAACACTGAAGCTTTCTTT.

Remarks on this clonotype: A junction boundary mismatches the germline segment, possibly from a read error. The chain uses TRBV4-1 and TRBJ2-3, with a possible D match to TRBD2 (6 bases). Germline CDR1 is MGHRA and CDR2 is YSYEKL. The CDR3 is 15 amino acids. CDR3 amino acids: CASSQEGSGADTQYF. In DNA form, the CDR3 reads TGCGCCAGTAGCCAAGAGGGTAGCGGAGCAGATACGCAGTATTTT.

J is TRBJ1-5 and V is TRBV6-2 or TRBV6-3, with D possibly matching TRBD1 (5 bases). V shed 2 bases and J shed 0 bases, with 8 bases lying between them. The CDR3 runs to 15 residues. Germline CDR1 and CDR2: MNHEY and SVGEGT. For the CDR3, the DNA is TGTGCCAGCAGTTACAGGGACCTTAGCAATCAGCCCCAGCATTTT. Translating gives CASSYRDLSNQPQHF.

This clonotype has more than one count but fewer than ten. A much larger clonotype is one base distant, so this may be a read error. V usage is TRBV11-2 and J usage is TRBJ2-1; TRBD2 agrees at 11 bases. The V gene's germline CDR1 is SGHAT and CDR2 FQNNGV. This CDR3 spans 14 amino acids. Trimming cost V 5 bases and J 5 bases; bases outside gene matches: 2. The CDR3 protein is CASSTSGGNNEQFF. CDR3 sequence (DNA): TGTGCCAGCAGCACTAGCGGGGGCAACAATGAGCAGTTCTTC.

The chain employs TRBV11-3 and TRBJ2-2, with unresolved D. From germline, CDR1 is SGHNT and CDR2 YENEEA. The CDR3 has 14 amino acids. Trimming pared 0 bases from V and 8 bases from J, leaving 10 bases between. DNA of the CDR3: TGTGCCAGCAGCTTAGAGTTTGATGAGGGGGAGCTGTTTTTT. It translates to CASSLEFDEGELFF.

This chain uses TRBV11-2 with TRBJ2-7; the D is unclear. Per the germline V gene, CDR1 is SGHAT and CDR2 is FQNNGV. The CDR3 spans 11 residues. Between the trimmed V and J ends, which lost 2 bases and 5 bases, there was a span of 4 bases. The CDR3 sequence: CASSLMDEQYV. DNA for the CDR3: TGTGCCAGCAGCTTAATGGACGAGCAGTACGTC.

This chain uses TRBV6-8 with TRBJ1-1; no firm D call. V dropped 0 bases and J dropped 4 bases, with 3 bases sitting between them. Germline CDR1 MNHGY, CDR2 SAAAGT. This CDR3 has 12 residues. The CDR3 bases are TGTGCCAGCAGTTACTCATTCACTGAAGCTTTCTTT. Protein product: CASSYSFTEAFF.

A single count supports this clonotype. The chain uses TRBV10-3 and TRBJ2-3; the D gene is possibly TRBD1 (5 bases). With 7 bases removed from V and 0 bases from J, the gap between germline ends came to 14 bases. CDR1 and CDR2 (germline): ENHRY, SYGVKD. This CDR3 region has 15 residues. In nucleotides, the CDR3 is TGTGCCATCAAGGGGAACACGTATAGCACAGATACGCAGTATTTT. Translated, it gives CAIKGNTYSTDTQYF.

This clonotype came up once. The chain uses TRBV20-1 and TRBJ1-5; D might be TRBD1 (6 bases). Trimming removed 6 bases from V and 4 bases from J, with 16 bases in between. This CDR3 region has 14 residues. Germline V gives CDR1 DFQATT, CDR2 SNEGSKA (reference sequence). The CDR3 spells CSARRGLANQPQHF. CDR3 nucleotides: TGCAGTGCGCGGCGGGGGCTAGCGAATCAGCCCCAGCATTTT.

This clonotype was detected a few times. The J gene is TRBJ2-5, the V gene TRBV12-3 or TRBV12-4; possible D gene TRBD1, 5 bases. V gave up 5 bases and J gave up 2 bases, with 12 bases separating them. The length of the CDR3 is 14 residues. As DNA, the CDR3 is TGTGCCAGCAGTACGTGGACATGGCAAGAGACCCAGTACTTC. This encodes CASSTWTWQETQYF.

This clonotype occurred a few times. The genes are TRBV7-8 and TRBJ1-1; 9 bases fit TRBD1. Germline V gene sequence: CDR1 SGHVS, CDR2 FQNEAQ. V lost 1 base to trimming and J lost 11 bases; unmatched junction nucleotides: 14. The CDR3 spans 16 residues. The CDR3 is CASSLGAGRDRATAFF. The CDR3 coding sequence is TGTGCCAGCAGCTTAGGAGCGGGTAGGGACAGGGCCACTGCTTTCTTT.

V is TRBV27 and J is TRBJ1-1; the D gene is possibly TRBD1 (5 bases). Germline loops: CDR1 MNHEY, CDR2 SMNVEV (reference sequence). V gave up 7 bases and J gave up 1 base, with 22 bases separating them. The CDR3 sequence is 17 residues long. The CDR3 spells CASTTAWGSRSNTEAFF. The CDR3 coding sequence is TGTGCCAGCACCACAGCCTGGGGGTCACGATCGAACACTGAAGCTTTCTTT.

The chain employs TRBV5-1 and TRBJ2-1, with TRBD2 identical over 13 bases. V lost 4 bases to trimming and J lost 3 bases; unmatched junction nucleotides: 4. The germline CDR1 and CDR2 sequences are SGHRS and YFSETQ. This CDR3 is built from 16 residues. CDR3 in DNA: TGCGCCAGCAGCGGGGGGACTAGCGGGGTCTACAATGAGCAGTTCTTC. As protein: CASSGGTSGVYNEQFF.

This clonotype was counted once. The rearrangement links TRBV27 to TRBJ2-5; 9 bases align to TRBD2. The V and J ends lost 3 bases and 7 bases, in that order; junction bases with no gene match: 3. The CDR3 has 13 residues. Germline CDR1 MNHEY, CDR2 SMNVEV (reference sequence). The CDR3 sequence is CASSLGLAGTQYF. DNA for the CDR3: TGTGCCAGCAGTTTGGGACTAGCTGGGACCCAGTACTTC.

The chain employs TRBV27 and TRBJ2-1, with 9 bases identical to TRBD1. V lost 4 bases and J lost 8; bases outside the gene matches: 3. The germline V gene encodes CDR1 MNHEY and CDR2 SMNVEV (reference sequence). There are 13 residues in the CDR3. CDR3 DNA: TGTGCCAGCAGTTCGGGACAGGGTCATGAGCAGTTCTTC. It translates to CASSSGQGHEQFF.

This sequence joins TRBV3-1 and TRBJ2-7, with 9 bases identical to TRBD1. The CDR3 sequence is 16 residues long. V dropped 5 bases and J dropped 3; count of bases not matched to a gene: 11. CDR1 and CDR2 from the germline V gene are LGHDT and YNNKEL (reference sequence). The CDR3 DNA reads TGTGCCAGCAGCTTACGAAACAGGGGGCCGGACTACGAGCAGTACTTC. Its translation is CASSLRNRGPDYEQYF.

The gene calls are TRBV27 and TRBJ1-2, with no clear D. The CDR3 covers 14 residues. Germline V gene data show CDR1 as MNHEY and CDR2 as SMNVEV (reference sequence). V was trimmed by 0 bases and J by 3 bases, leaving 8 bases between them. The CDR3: CASSLSLADYGYTF. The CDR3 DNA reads TGTGCCAGCAGTTTATCCCTGGCAGACTATGGCTACACCTTC.

This chain's CDR3 is CASSLGRRDLMNTEAFF. The CDR3 bases are TGTGCCAGCAGCTTAGGTCGGAGGGATCTCATGAACACTGAAGCTTTCTTT. The chain employs TRBV7-9 and TRBJ1-1; no reliable D call. The CDR3 is made up of 17 amino acids. Germline CDR1 and CDR2: SEHNR and FQNEAQ (reference sequence). V lost 1 base, J lost 0 bases, and 15 bases lay in between.

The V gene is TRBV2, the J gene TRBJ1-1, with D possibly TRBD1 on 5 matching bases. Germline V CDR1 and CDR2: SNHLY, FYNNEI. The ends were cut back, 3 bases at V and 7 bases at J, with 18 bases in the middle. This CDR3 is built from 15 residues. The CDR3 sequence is CASSEGGGAIFEAFF. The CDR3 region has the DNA TGTGCCAGCAGTGAGGGGGGAGGGGCGATTTTTGAAGCTTTCTTT.

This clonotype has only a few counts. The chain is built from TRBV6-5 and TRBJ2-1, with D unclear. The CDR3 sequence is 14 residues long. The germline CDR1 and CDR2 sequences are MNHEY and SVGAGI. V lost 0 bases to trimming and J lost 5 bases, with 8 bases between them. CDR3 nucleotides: TGTGCCAGCAGTTACTCGTTAGGGAACAATGAGCAGTTCTTC. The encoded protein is CASSYSLGNNEQFF.